What follows are 10 T cell receptor beta chains derived from one specimen sequenced in a study of pediatric ulcerative colitis. Clones were read by immunoSEQ multiplex PCR, and TCRdb kept only the in-frame ones, dropping some. The table includes tens of thousands of clones, around 78% detected once. Rectal tissue came from one to two pinch biopsies taken at colonoscopy. Sequencing was carried out using gut tissue. Receptor source: a girl aged 5 to 17 with moderate ulcerative colitis.

This chain links TRBV7-2 with TRBJ1-2; D is ambiguous. Trimming stripped 5 bases from V and 5 bases from J, with 18 bases between. Germline CDR1 reads SGHTA; CDR2 reads FQGNSA. The CDR3 runs 15 residues. CDR3 sequence reads: CASSPPQRLGYGYTF. CDR3 bases: TGTGCCAGCAGCCCCCCGCAGAGGCTTGGTTATGGCTACACCTTC.

V and J are TRBV6-1 and TRBJ2-2; maybe TRBD2 (6 bases). V dropped 3 bases and J dropped 3 bases, with 14 bases sitting between them. Germline V CDR1 and CDR2: MNHNS, SASEGT. This CDR3 is 16 amino acids long. The CDR3 nucleotides read TGTGCCAGCAGTGATATGTTGGGGGGAGACACCGGGGAGCTGTTTTTT. Its protein is CASSDMLGGDTGELFF.

The chain is built from TRBV28 and TRBJ1-5, with unresolved D. The length of the CDR3 is 15 residues. V gave up 3 bases and J gave up 1 base, with 10 bases separating them. The germline CDR1 and CDR2 sequences are MDHEN and SYDVKM. The CDR3 loop is CASSLYGGSNQPQHF. The CDR3 DNA follows: TGTGCCAGCAGTTTGTATGGTGGGAGCAATCAGCCCCAGCATTTT.

The chain carries TRBV5-1 and TRBJ1-2; possible D gene TRBD1, 5 bases. There are 14 residues in the CDR3. Trimming removed 6 bases at V and 5 bases at J, with 17 bases between. Germline V gene sequence: CDR1 SGHRS, CDR2 YFSETQ. The CDR3 DNA sequence: TGCGCCAGCAATCCGGGGGGTTCGGAGTATGGCTACACCTTC. It yields the protein CASNPGGSEYGYTF.

V is TRBV18 and J is TRBJ2-2; TRBD1 aligns across 8 bases. The CDR3 is made up of 16 amino acids. CDR1 is KGHSH, CDR2 LQKENI, per germline. V gave up 1 base and J gave up 2 bases; unmatched junction bases: 3. The CDR3 DNA sequence: TGTGCCAGCTCACCACAGCAGGGGGCAAACACCGGGGAGCTGTTTTTT. This sequence encodes CASSPQQGANTGELFF.

The gene calls are TRBV12-1 and TRBJ1-6. TRBV12-1 is classified as a pseudogene. The CDR3 is 17 amino acids. CDR3 sequence: CASSFAGIPYRNSPLHF. The CDR3 DNA sequence: TGTGCCAGCAGCTTTGCAGGGATCCCTTATAGGAATTCACCCCTCCACTTT.

The J gene is TRBJ2-2, the V gene TRBV7-7; TRBD1 is a possible D gene (6 bases). The CDR3 length is 13 residues. Germline CDR1 and CDR2: SSHAT and FNYEAQ (reference sequence). Deletions cut 6 bases from V and 3 bases from J, with 8 bases between. The CDR3 sequence: CASSYRDTGELFF. Written as DNA, the CDR3 is TGTGCCAGCAGTTACAGGGACACCGGGGAGCTGTTTTTT.

The CDR3 protein is CASSAFLAGVDNEQFF. The CDR3 nucleotides are TGTGCCAGCAGTGCATTTTTAGCGGGAGTTGACAATGAGCAGTTCTTC. The chain employs TRBV25-1 and TRBJ2-1, with TRBD2 matching over 9 bases. The CDR3 is made up of 16 amino acids. The germline V gene encodes CDR1 MGHDK and CDR2 SYGVNS. V shed 4 bases and J 5 bases; nucleotides not matched to a gene: 9.

This sequence joins TRBV7-2 and TRBJ1-1; tentatively, D is TRBD1 (5 bases). Germline CDR1 SGHTA, CDR2 FQGNSA. The CDR3 contains 14 residues. V dropped 7 bases and J dropped 11 bases, with 23 bases sitting between them. The CDR3 DNA reads as TGTGCCAGCACCTTTGCAACCGTAACAGGACCGGCTTTCTTT. This codes for CASTFATVTGPAFF.

The chain joins TRBV6-1 to TRBJ1-1; D not resolved. This CDR3 is built from 14 residues. The germline V gene has CDR1 MNHNS and CDR2 SASEGT. Trimming pared 5 bases from V and 2 bases from J, leaving 12 bases between. The CDR3 region has the DNA TGTGCCAGCAGTCCCAGCGGTCCTAACACTGAAGCTTTCTTT. It yields the protein CASSPSGPNTEAFF.